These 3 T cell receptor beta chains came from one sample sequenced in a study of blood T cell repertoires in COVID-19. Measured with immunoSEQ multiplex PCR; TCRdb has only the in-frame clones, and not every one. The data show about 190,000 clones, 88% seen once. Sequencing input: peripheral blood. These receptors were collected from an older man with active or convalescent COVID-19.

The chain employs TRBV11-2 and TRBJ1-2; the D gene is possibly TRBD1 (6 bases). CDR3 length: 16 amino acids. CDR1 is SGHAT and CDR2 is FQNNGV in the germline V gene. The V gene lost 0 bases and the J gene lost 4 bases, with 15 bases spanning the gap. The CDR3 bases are TGTGCCAGCAGCTTAGATGGAATTGGGGGCGGCTATGGCTACACCTTC. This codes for CASSLDGIGGGYGYTF.

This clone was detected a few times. As DNA, the CDR3 is TGCGCCACCCATCCCGGGGGGGATGCGAACACTGAAGCTTTCTTT. Its protein is CATHPGGDANTEAFF. The V call is TRBV5-1, the J call TRBJ1-1; a possible D gene is TRBD1 (5 bases). Germline CDR1 SGHRS, CDR2 YFSETQ. CDR3 length equals 15 residues. The V gene lost 9 bases and the J gene lost 1 base, with 19 bases spanning the gap.

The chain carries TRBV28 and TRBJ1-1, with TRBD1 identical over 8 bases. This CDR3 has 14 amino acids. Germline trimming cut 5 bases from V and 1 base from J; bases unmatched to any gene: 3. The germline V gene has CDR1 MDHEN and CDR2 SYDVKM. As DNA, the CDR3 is TGTGCCAGCAGTCCAGGGGGCCCGAACACTGAAGCTTTCTTT. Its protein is CASSPGGPNTEAFF. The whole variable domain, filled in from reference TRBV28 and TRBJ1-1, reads DVKVTQSSRYLVKRTGEKVFLECVQDMDHENMFWYRQDPGLGLRLIYFSYDVKMKEKGDIPEGYSVSREKKERFSLILESASTNQTSMYLCASSPGGPNTEAFFGQGTRLTVV.